This T cell receptor beta chain was sequenced during a study of CD8+ T cells in alopecia areata. In each case, RNA was isolated and then reverse transcribed into cDNA as the sequencing template. Generated by immunoSEQ multiplex PCR, the TCRdb table keeps only in-frame clones and is missing some. This repertoire shows over 95,000 clones, approximately 51% found once; its top ten account for 3% to 4%. CDR1 and CDR2 from the germline V gene are KGHSH and LQKENI. The CDR3 covers 14 residues. V was cut by 6 bases and J by 5 bases, with 16 bases left in between. Treatment noted: oral pan-JAK inhibitor, 5-10 mg twice daily.

The chain recombines TRBV18 with TRBJ1-1; D is perhaps TRBD1 (6 bases). The sample was CD4+ T cells sorted from blood, taken at week 24, from a patient treated with tofacitinib. This TCR was recovered from a human donor with alopecia areata. Here the CDR3 DNA reads TGTGCCAGCTCTCCAAGCGCCAGGGGTACTGAAGCTTTCTTT. Protein sequence: CASSPSARGTEAFF. Full variable domain (outside the CDR3, taken from reference TRBV18 and TRBJ1-1): NAGVMQNPRHLVRRRGQEARLRCSPMKGHSHVYWYRQLPEEGLKFMVYLQKENIIDESGMPKERFSAEFPKEGPSILRIQQVVRGDSAAYFCASSPSARGTEAFFGQGTRLTVV.